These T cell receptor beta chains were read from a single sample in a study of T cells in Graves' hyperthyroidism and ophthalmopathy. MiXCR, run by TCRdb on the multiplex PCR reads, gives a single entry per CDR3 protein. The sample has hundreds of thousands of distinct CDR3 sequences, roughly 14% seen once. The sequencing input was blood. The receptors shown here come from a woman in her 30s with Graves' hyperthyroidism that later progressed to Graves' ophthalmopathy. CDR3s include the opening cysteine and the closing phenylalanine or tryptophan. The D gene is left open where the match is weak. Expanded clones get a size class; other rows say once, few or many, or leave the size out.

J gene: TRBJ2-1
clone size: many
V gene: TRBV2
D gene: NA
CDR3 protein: CASSEGEGGEQFF
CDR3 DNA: TGTGCCAGCAGTGAAGGGGAAGGCGGGGAGCAGTTCTTC

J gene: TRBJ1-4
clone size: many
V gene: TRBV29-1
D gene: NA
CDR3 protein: CSVQTASSTNEKLFF
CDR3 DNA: TGCAGCGTTCAGACAGCTTCCTCAACTAATGAAAAACTGTTTTTT

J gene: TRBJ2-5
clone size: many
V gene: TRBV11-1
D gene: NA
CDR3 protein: CASSLEGLQETQYF
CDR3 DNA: TGTGCCAGCAGCTTAGAAGGACTACAAGAGACCCAGTACTTC

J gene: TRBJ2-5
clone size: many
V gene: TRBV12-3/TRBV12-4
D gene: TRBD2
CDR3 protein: CASSFRRLAETQYF
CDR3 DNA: TGTGCCAGCAGTTTCCGAAGACTAGCAGAGACCCAGTACTTC

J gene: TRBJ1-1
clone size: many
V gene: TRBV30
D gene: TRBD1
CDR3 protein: CAWSPGQVNTEAFF
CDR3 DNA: TGTGCCTGGAGTCCGGGACAGGTGAACACTGAAGCTTTCTTT

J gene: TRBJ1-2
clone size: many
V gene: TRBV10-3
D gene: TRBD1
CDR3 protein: CAISDARGQVNYGYTF
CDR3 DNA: TGTGCCATCAGTGACGCTAGGGGACAGGTGAACTATGGCTACACCTTC

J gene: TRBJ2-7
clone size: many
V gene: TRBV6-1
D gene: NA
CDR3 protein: CASTLTRNYEQYF
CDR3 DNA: TGTGCCAGCACCTTGACTCGGAACTACGAGCAGTACTTC

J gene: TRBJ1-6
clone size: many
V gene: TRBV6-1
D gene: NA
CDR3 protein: CASYGGIGSPLHF
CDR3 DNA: TGTGCCAGTTACGGGGGCATAGGTTCACCCCTCCACTTT

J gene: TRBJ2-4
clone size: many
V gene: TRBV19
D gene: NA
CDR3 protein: CASSPRSGVAKNIQYF
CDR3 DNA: TGTGCCAGTAGTCCACGGTCGGGGGTAGCCAAAAACATTCAGTACTTC

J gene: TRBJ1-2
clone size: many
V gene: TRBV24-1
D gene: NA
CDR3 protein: CATSDYRDYTF
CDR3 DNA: TGTGCCACCAGTGATTACAGGGACTACACCTTC

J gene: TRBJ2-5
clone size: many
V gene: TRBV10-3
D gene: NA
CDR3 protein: CAISETTIETQYF
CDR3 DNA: TGTGCCATCAGTGAGACAACAATCGAGACCCAGTACTTC

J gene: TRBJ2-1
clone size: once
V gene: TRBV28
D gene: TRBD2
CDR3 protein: CASSPAGARSNEQFF
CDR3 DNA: TGTGCCAGCAGTCCGGCGGGAGCTCGGTCGAATGAGCAGTTCTTC

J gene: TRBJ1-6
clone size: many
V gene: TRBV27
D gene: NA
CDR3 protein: CASSPWPTGWNSPLHF
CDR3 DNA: TGTGCCAGCAGCCCATGGCCGACAGGCTGGAATTCACCCCTCCACTTT

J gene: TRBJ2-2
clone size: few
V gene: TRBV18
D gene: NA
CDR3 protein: CASSPPGLRNTGELFF
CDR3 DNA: TGTGCCAGCTCACCGCCGGGACTGAGAAACACCGGGGAGCTGTTTTTT

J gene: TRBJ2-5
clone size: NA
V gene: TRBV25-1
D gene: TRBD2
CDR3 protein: CASSGSRTSGKETQYF
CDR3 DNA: TGTGCCAGCAGTGGAAGTCGGACTAGCGGCAAAGAGACCCAGTACTTC

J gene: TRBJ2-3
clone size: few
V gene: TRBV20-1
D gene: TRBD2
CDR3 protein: CSAGNLLTSGDTDTQYF
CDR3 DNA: TGCAGTGCTGGTAATCTCCTGACTAGCGGGGACACAGATACGCAGTATTTT